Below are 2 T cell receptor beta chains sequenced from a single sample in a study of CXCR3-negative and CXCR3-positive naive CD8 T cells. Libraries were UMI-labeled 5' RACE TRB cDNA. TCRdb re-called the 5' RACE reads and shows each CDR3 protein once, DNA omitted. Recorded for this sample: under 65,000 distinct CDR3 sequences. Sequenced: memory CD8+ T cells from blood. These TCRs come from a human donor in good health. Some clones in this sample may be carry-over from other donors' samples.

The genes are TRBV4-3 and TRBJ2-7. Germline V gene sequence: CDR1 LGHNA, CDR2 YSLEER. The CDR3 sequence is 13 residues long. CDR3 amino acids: CASSQHISYEQYF.

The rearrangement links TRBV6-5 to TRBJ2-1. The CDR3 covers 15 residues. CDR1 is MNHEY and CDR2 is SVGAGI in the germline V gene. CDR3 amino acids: CASSPDGSSYNEQFF.